The 19 T cell receptor beta chains given below trace back to one sample, sequenced in a study of naive and memory T cell subsets. Two oligonucleotides, mixed equimolar, formed the beta constant-region primer covering TRBC1 and TRBC2. Four rounds of PCR amplified the ligated cDNA using nested alpha and beta constant-region primers plus SP2. TCRdb analysed the UMI-ligation and nested PCR reads with MiXCR anew, one entry per CDR3 protein. The sample has tens of thousands of distinct CDR3 sequences; about 10% are singletons. Sequencing input: naive CD8+ T cells from blood. The receptor source for this set is a human donor in good health.

V is TRBV12-3 or TRBV12-4 and J is TRBJ2-1; TRBD1 matches at 7 bases. The V and J ends lost 6 bases and 1 base, in that order; junction bases with no gene match: 12. The CDR3 totals 17 residues. The CDR3 loop is CASSREGGVLSYNEQFF. The DNA for the CDR3 is TGTGCCAGCAGCCGAGAAGGGGGCGTCCTTTCCTACAATGAGCAGTTCTTC.

The chain carries TRBV27 and TRBJ2-1, with D possibly being TRBD1 (6 bases). Germline CDR1 is MNHEY and CDR2 is SMNVEV (reference sequence). V lost 8 bases and J lost 4, with 18 bases in between. The CDR3 contains 15 residues. Here the CDR3 reads CASYHRDRRYNEQFF. The CDR3 bases are TGTGCCAGCTACCACAGGGATAGGCGGTACAATGAGCAGTTCTTC.

As to this clonotype: A read error may produce the germline difference seen at one junction end. CDR3 residues: CATSDPTIGYQPQHF. CDR3 DNA: TGTGCCACCAGTGATCCAACAATCGGGTATCAACCCCAGCATTTT. The gene calls are TRBV24-1 and TRBJ1-5; D is unclear. The germline gives CDR1 KGHDR, CDR2 SFDVKD. The CDR3 extends over 15 amino acids.

This clonotype showed up just a few times. J is TRBJ2-7 and V is TRBV14; D is uncertain. There are 12 residues in the CDR3. Trimming cost V 4 bases and J 6 bases, with 10 bases left between them. Germline V lookup: CDR1 SGHDN, CDR2 FVKESK. The CDR3 DNA follows: TGTGCCAGCAGCCGTGGTACCTTCGAGCAGTACTTC. Translating it yields CASSRGTFEQYF.

This sequence joins TRBV4-3 and TRBJ1-1, with TRBD1 as a possible D gene (6 bases). The CDR3 contains 15 residues. V was pared by 1 base and J by 4 bases, with 13 bases between. Germline V gives CDR1 LGHNA, CDR2 YSLEER. The CDR3 region is CASSQGPTGPTEAFF. The CDR3, as DNA: TGCGCCAGCAGCCAAGGCCCTACAGGGCCCACTGAAGCTTTCTTT.

This clonotype was counted a few times. The chain has TRBV9 and TRBJ2-4, with D possibly TRBD2 on 5 matching bases. Trimming stripped 0 bases from V and 1 base from J, with 11 bases between. Looked up from germline, CDR1 is SGDLS and CDR2 is YYNGEE. There are 16 residues in the CDR3. The CDR3, as DNA: TGTGCCAGCAGCGTAGATGCCGGGGTGGCCAAAAACATTCAGTACTTC. As protein: CASSVDAGVAKNIQYF. Full variable domain (missing parts from reference TRBV9 and TRBJ2-4): DSGVTQTPKHLITATGQRVTLRCSPRSGDLSVYWYQQSLDQGLQFLIQYYNGEERAKGNILERFSAQQFPDLHSELNLSSLELGDSALYFCASSVDAGVAKNIQYFGAGTRLSVL.

The chain links TRBV4-3 to TRBJ1-6, with unresolved D. In germline, CDR1 is LGHNA, CDR2 YSLEER. The V and J ends lost 0 bases and 6 bases respectively, with 9 bases between them. This CDR3 spans 15 amino acids. The CDR3 sequence is CASSQDPGINSPLHF. CDR3 nucleotide sequence: TGCGCCAGCAGCCAAGATCCGGGGATTAATTCACCCCTCCACTTT.

The chain couples TRBV7-9 to TRBJ2-2, with D unclear. Per germline, CDR1 SEHNR and CDR2 FQNEAQ (reference sequence). The V and J ends lost 10 bases and 8 bases respectively, with 17 bases between them. This CDR3 has 13 residues. DNA of the CDR3: TGTGCCAACCCGAGTGACCTAAAAGGGGAGCTGTTTTTT. Translated, it gives CANPSDLKGELFF.

This clonotype was observed many times. V gene TRBV24-1 combines with J gene TRBJ2-1, with TRBD2 identical over 11 bases. The length of the CDR3 is 19 residues. Germline CDR1 and CDR2: KGHDR and SFDVKD. V lost 6 bases, J lost 4 bases, and 16 bases stayed unmatched. The CDR3 reads CATSFPGTSGPETYNEQFF. For the CDR3, the DNA is TGTGCCACCAGTTTTCCTGGGACTAGCGGCCCAGAAACGTACAATGAGCAGTTCTTC.

J is TRBJ1-1 and V is TRBV20-1; tentative D call: TRBD1 (5 bases). The CDR3 loop spans 12 amino acids. The germline gives CDR1 DFQATT, CDR2 SNEGSKA (reference sequence). V was cut by 7 bases and J by 1 base, with 10 bases left in between. Here the CDR3 reads CSVPGPNTEAFF. CDR3 DNA: TGCAGTGTCCCGGGGCCGAACACTGAAGCTTTCTTT.

This clonotype was counted a few times. This sequence joins TRBV11-2 and TRBJ1-1; no clear D. This CDR3 comprises 11 residues. V was pared by 10 bases and J by 1 base, with 7 bases between. CDR1 SGHAT and CDR2 FQNNGV come from the germline V gene. The CDR3 loop reads CAIAQNTEAFF. CDR3 DNA sequence: TGTGCCATTGCCCAGAACACTGAAGCTTTCTTT.

The chain employs TRBV15 and TRBJ2-7; D is uncertain. CDR1 LNHNV and CDR2 YYDKDF come from the germline V gene (reference sequence). Trimming removed 0 bases at V and 3 bases at J, with 9 bases between. The CDR3 consists of 14 residues. Here the CDR3 DNA reads TGTGCCACCAGCAGAGATCTTGGCAGCTACGAGCAGTACTTC. Protein product: CATSRDLGSYEQYF.

Ten or more counts support this clonotype. The rearrangement links TRBV9 to TRBJ2-1, with D possibly matching TRBD2 (5 bases). Germline values: CDR1 SGDLS, CDR2 YYNGEE. The CDR3 totals 12 residues. The ends were cut back, 1 base at V and 7 bases at J, with 6 bases in the middle. In DNA, the CDR3 is TGTGCCAGCAGCGTATCGGGGAATGAGCAGTTCTTC. Residues: CASSVSGNEQFF.

This clonotype came up a few times. The CDR3 here is CASSVGTGDNQPQHF. The CDR3 coding sequence is TGTGCCAGCAGCGTAGGGACAGGAGATAATCAGCCCCAGCATTTT. The rearrangement joins TRBV9 to TRBJ1-5; 7 bases match TRBD1. The germline gives CDR1 SGDLS, CDR2 YYNGEE. The CDR3 spans 15 residues. With V trimmed by 0 bases and J by 4 bases, 4 bases remained unmatched.

This clonotype was seen repeatedly, ten times or more. The chain joins TRBV6-5 to TRBJ2-1; D may correspond to TRBD1 or TRBD2 (5 bases each). Per the germline V gene, CDR1 is MNHEY and CDR2 is SVGAGI. The CDR3 covers 13 residues. V was shortened by 2 bases and J by 10 bases, with 12 bases between the two germline ends. This CDR3 reads CASSYGRWGEQFF. The CDR3 nucleotides are TGTGCCAGCAGTTACGGGCGGTGGGGGGAGCAGTTCTTC.

V is TRBV29-1 and J is TRBJ1-2, with D possibly TRBD1 on 6 matching bases. The V end was cut by 1 base, the J end by 8 bases, with 11 bases between. CDR3 length equals 12 residues. Germline V gene data show CDR1 as SQVTM and CDR2 as ANQGSEA. CDR3 in amino acids: CSVEGQARGYTF. The CDR3 DNA follows: TGCAGCGTTGAAGGACAGGCCCGAGGCTACACCTTC.

The chain employs TRBV12-3 or TRBV12-4 and TRBJ2-5; D might be TRBD1 (5 bases). V was shortened by 1 base and J by 1 base, with 10 bases between the two germline ends. The CDR3 extends over 15 amino acids. The CDR3 bases are TGTGCCAGCAGTTTAGAATGGACACGCCAAGAGACCCAGTACTTC. It translates to CASSLEWTRQETQYF.

This chain links TRBV20-1 with TRBJ2-1; 12 nucleotides match TRBD2. V lost 5 bases, J lost 5 bases, and 16 bases stayed unmatched. The CDR3 has 18 amino acids. From germline, CDR1 is DFQATT and CDR2 SNEGSKA (reference sequence). This chain's CDR3 is CSAPRPGLAGSGHNEQFF. In nucleotides, the CDR3 is TGCAGTGCTCCACGACCCGGACTAGCGGGATCAGGGCACAATGAGCAGTTCTTC.

In its sample, this clonotype was seen many times. The rearrangement links TRBV7-2 to TRBJ2-3, with D perhaps TRBD1 or TRBD2 (6 bases each). Trimming removed 5 bases from V and 3 bases from J, with 21 bases in between. Germline lookup yields CDR1 SGHTA and CDR2 FQGNSA. The CDR3 runs to 17 residues. CDR3 sequence (DNA): TGTGCCAGCAGCCAAATCAAGGGGGGACCCAGAACAGATACGCAGTATTTT. Its translation: CASSQIKGGPRTDTQYF.